There are a few counts of the clone carrying this TCR beta chain. The antigen remains undetermined. This sample was included in a study of T cell repertoires in cytomegalovirus infection. Overall study: Both recently identified HLA-C-restricted and well-studied HLA-B-restricted CMV epitopes were used in the study. Based on public TCR beta signatures, there were indications of CMV infection and of a matching HLA type.

Germline V gives CDR1 SGHTA, CDR2 FQGNSA. Trimming took 5 bases from V and 2 from J, leaving 10 bases between them. CDR3 length equals 13 residues. TCRdb used MiXCR to reprocess the reads, holding one entry per CDR3 protein. Of a few hundred thousand distinct CDR3 sequences in the sample, about 40% are singletons; the top ten hold roughly 50%. The receptor was derived from a human donor in good health (CMV status not recorded). Some clones in this sample may be carry-over from other donors' samples. The rearrangement joins TRBV7-2 to TRBJ2-7; D remains ambiguous. This specimen was cultured PBMCs, taken from culture after CMV antigen stimulation. The CDR3 coding sequence is TGTGCCAGCAGCCGGTACAGTGCCTACGAGCAGTACTTC. Translating gives CASSRYSAYEQYF.